This TCR beta chain was captured by sequencing in a study of beta chain features in type 1 diabetes (dated by TCRdb to the late 2010s). As for the study more broadly: Patients and healthy donors did not differ in mean age, gender distribution, total cell number or subset yield. A total of roughly 100 million sorted cells were examined across all samples, and a strong correlation was observed between cell number per subset and RNA yield. The study compared TCRB repertoires of sorted circulating CD4+ T cell subsets between recently diagnosed type 1 diabetes patients and matched healthy donors. Regulatory and stem cell-like memory subsets were isolated from only 8 patients and roughly 8 healthy donors, whereas naive and central memory subsets came from all 30 or so donors. Summary of the overall study and its limitations: Because small numbers of individuals were included in the HLA sub-analyses, any influence of HLA type on TCRB rearrangement was left unresolved. Because cDNA was sequenced instead of genomic DNA, activated cells with high expression could be over-represented, although the groups did not differ in activation or CD3 levels. Type 1 diabetes patients showed a moderate but significant shortening of TCRB CDR3 length in all four CD4+ subsets. At VDJ recombination sites, patients with type 1 diabetes made fewer insertions and deleted more nucleotides, a pattern implying thymic rearrangement abnormalities. Shorter templates might have been favored by PCR, but patient and control samples were amplified and corrected together, so both groups would have been affected equally by any skew. Naive, central memory and regulatory TCRB repertoires appeared more similar among patients than among healthy donors.

From the cysteine through the phenylalanine, the CDR3 covers 14 amino acids. Of all the DNA, just the CDR3 is kept, 42 bases in frame from base 1. CDR1 and CDR2 are drawn from the germline V gene: SGDLS, YYNGEE. V sheds 2 bases and J sheds 6 bases, leaving 12 bases between their ends. All of the isolated RNA was reverse transcribed with the High Capacity cDNA Reverse Transcription Kit, so expressed TCRB transcripts were sequenced. Deep immunoSEQ sequencing was performed on naive, central memory and regulatory T cell samples, with an average of roughly 3.6 million total reads per sample. After sorted cells were lysed in RLT buffer, RNA was extracted with DNase-treated RNeasy Micro or Mini kits, with the choice depending on cell number. To prevent cross-contamination, every cell subset was processed on its own, while patient and healthy donor samples were processed together. The immunoSEQ multiplex PCR was used to amplify TCRB sequences from cDNA, yielding 87-bp fragments that span the CDR3 region. The amplicons were sequenced using the Illumina HiSeq platform. The source study handled its data this way. PCR bias was corrected computationally using synthetic template baselines, and reads within Hamming distance 2 were collapsed, with unmergeable singletons discarded. Reads were aligned against IMGT so that V, D and J genes, CDR3 length and insertions or deletions at six rearrangement sites could be assigned. Clonotype counts were normalized to sorted cell number within each subset before computing true diversity and Gini coefficients with the tcR R package. Repertoire sharing was quantified using the overlap coefficient calculated on TCRB nucleotide sequences. TCRdb obtained this table from immuneACCESS and retained in-frame rearrangements with V and J assigned. These tables miss some clones; where compared with another copy, unresolved V genes account for less than half of the shortfall, and the remainder is unexplained. V and J calls and clone size are given by that table; D and trimming were obtained from the DNA. Within this sample are about 300,000 clones, with roughly 8% of them counted one time only. The top ten constitute 1% of the sample.

The sample holds a few counts of this clone. Its cognate antigen has yet to be identified. Base qualities are missing; no much larger clone stands one base away. From each donor, a single peripheral blood sample of about 120 mL on average was drawn into heparinised tubes. Naive, central memory, regulatory and stem cell-like memory CD4+ T cells were sorted on a BD FACSAria II using a panel including CD45RO, CCR7, CD25, CD127, CD95 and CD27. Every sorted population had a purity above 98%. PBMCs were isolated immediately by Lymphoprep density gradient centrifugation and stained directly without culture. To minimize batch effects, samples were stained and sorted in pairs, one healthy donor with one patient per experiment.

Recombination linked TRBV9 to TRBJ2-1, with a weak D call of TRBD2 (5 bases match). Sequenced: central memory CD4+ T cells from blood. This receptor was identified in a woman aged 18 to 35 in good health. This receptor has the CDR3 CASSVSGTINEQFF. The DNA reads as follows: TGTGCCAGCAGCGTCAGCGGAACAATCAATGAGCAGTTCTTC.